This TCR beta chain emerged from a study of blood T cell repertoires in COVID-19. Living in about two dozen US areas, the participants were between 18 and 89 years of age. As regards this clone: The same CDR3 can be traced to other DNA sequences in this sample.

The CDR3 contains 12 residues. The ends lost 6 bases at V and 3 bases at J; junction bases unmatched: 0. Germline V lookup: CDR1 MDHEN, CDR2 SYDVKM. As processed by the authors: Estimation of nucleated cell counts relied on the amplification of reference gene primers. The method was immunoSEQ multiplex PCR; TCRdb's version includes in-frame clones alone and lacks a portion of them. The V and J calls and the clone size are those of that table, but D and trimming were determined from the DNA. Found here are some 390,000 clones, around 87% of them singletons; the top ten hold around 1.1%. The sequence came from a man between 25 and 39 years old who had recovered from COVID-19. The specimen was PBMCs or T cells enriched from blood (not recorded which). The rearrangement uses TRBV28 and TRBJ1-1; 8 nucleotides line up with TRBD1. The CDR3 nucleotides are TGTGCCAGCAGGACAGGGGACACTGAAGCTTTCTTT. It yields the protein CASRTGDTEAFF. The full variable domain, completed using reference TRBV28 and TRBJ1-1, is DVKVTQSSRYLVKRTGEKVFLECVQDMDHENMFWYRQDPGLGLRLIYFSYDVKMKEKGDIPEGYSVSREKKERFSLILESASTNQTSMYLCASRTGDTEAFFGQGTRLTVV.